The 8 T cell receptor beta chains given below trace back to one sample, sequenced in a study of shared clonotypes between healthy human individuals. Only CD45RO-negative cells positively selected for CCR7 counted as naive CD8 cells, so terminally differentiated effector memory CD45RA+ cells were excluded. Here immunoSEQ multiplex PCR was the method, and the copy in TCRdb shows in-frame clones only, minus some. The profile shows approximately 590,000 clones, nearly 97% of them singletons. Sequencing input: naive CD8+ T cells sorted from blood. All receptors derive from a woman in her 30s in good health.

The V gene is TRBV6-4, the J gene TRBJ2-1; 15 bases align to TRBD2. The CDR3 covers 17 residues. With V trimmed by 5 bases and J by 4 bases, 6 bases remained unmatched. Germline V gives CDR1 MRHNA, CDR2 SNTAGT. The CDR3 loop reads CASSPGTSGGLYNEQFF. The CDR3, as DNA: TGTGCCAGCAGTCCCGGGACTAGCGGGGGGCTTTACAATGAGCAGTTCTTC.

On this clone itself: The junction and the germline gene differ at one end; a read error may be behind it. The V gene is TRBV5-1, the J gene TRBJ1-1; TRBD1 is a possible D gene (5 bases). The germline gives CDR1 SGHRS, CDR2 YFSETQ. The CDR3 is made up of 14 amino acids. The CDR3 protein is CASSSDIRNSEAFF. The DNA for the CDR3 is TGCGCCAGCAGCTCGGACATCCGGAACTCTGAAGCTTTCTTT.

The chain carries TRBV14 and TRBJ2-1; 8 bases align to TRBD1. V shed 6 bases, J shed 6 bases, and the junction held 4 bases outside the gene matches. Per germline, CDR1 SGHDN and CDR2 FVKESK. There are 13 residues in the CDR3. CDR3 sequence (DNA): TGTGCCAGCAGACGACAGGGGAGCAATGAGCAGTTCTTC. This translates into CASRRQGSNEQFF.

This chain connects TRBV13 to TRBJ1-2; D ambiguous. CDR1 is PRHDT, CDR2 FYEKMQ, per germline (reference sequence). CDR3 length equals 15 residues. V gave up 5 bases and J gave up 0 bases, with 13 bases separating them. CDR3 loop: CASSQAALANYGYTF. DNA of the CDR3: TGTGCCAGCAGCCAGGCGGCCCTGGCTAACTATGGCTACACCTTC.

The CDR3 DNA reads as TGTGCCAGCAGTGAAAGCAGGGGAATAAGCAATCAGCCCCAGCATTTT. Translated, it gives CASSESRGISNQPQHF. The chain couples TRBV6-1 to TRBJ1-5, with D tentatively TRBD1 (6 bases). From germline, CDR1 is MNHNS and CDR2 SASEGT. The V end was cut by 2 bases, the J end by 1 base, with 12 bases between. The CDR3 is made up of 16 amino acids.

The rearrangement uses TRBV29-1 and TRBJ1-4, with unresolved D. From germline, CDR1 is SQVTM and CDR2 ANQGSEA. V was cut by 6 bases and J by 0 bases, with 29 bases left in between. The CDR3 extends over 20 amino acids. This CDR3 reads CSVCGGELLYPSATNEKLFF. CDR3 bases: TGCAGCGTCTGTGGCGGAGAACTTCTTTATCCTAGTGCAACTAATGAAAAACTGTTTTTT.

The chain links TRBV7-8 to TRBJ2-2; 7 bases are a match to TRBD2. This CDR3 has 16 residues. CDR1 and CDR2 from the germline V gene are SGHVS and FQNEAQ. V lost 5 bases to trimming and J lost 1 base; unmatched junction nucleotides: 7. DNA for the CDR3: TGTGCCAGCAGCCACTCTAGCGGAAGGAACACCGGGGAGCTGTTTTTT. Translation: CASSHSSGRNTGELFF.

A word on this clone: Other nucleotide sequences from this sample produce the same CDR3. The chain recombines TRBV27 with TRBJ2-6; D remains unclear. V dropped 4 bases and J dropped 4 bases, with 8 bases sitting between them. This CDR3 region has 14 residues. Germline V gene lookup returns CDR1 MNHEY and CDR2 SMNVEV (reference sequence). DNA of the CDR3: TGTGCCAGCAGTTACGGGTCGGGGGCCAACGTCCTGACTTTC. This sequence encodes CASSYGSGANVLTF.